The 26 T cell receptor beta chains below all came from one sample that was sequenced in a study of shared clonotypes between healthy human individuals (dated by TCRdb to 2018 to 2021). Libraries were constructed by the immunoSEQ multiplex PCR assay. Held by TCRdb, this immuneACCESS table contains in-frame sequences only and omits some clones. Under half of the omission traces to an unresolved V gene where checked; the cause of the rest is unknown. The sample data list 660,000 or so clones, and approximately 96% of these were observed just once. The biggest ten clones account for roughly 0.1% of the sample. CD8 naive samples were obtained by positive selection for CCR7 among CD45RO-negative cells, yielding a CD45RA+CCR7+ population from which TemRA cells were excluded. The source material was naive CD8+ T cells sorted from blood. Read against the paper, the sample's cell subset or site label means: CD45RA+CCR7+. These receptors were taken from a young woman in good health.

The rearrangement uses TRBV7-8 and TRBJ2-7; tentatively, D is TRBD1 or TRBD2 (6 bases each). V was shortened by 4 bases and J by 2 bases, with 12 bases between the two germline ends. The germline V gene encodes CDR1 SGHVS and CDR2 FQNEAQ. The CDR3 totals 14 residues. CDR3 DNA sequence: TGTGCCAGCAGCTCCGCGGGGACAACCTACGAGCAGTACTTC. Its translation is CASSSAGTTYEQYF.

Here the CDR3 DNA reads TGTGCCAGCAGCTCAAGGGACAGGGCGGGCTACACCTTC. It is translated as CASSSRDRAGYTF. The J gene is TRBJ1-2, the V gene TRBV5-6, with 9 bases lining up with TRBD1. CDR1 and CDR2 (germline): SGHDT, YYEEEE. The CDR3 covers 13 residues. Trimming removed 3 bases from V and 8 bases from J; junction bases left unmatched: 5.

This chain joins TRBV4-1 and TRBJ1-5; 7 bases map to TRBD1. Looked up from germline, CDR1 is MGHRA and CDR2 is YSYEKL. With V trimmed by 5 bases and J by 7 bases, 5 bases remained unmatched. The CDR3 has 13 amino acids. The CDR3 spells CASSFRGGQPQHF. As DNA, the CDR3 is TGCGCCAGCAGCTTCAGAGGGGGCCAGCCCCAGCATTTT.

The gene calls are TRBV28 and TRBJ2-6; D remains unclear. CDR1 is MDHEN and CDR2 is SYDVKM in the germline V gene. The CDR3 is 15 amino acids. Trimming stripped 5 bases from V and 1 base from J, with 9 bases between. Here the CDR3 DNA reads TGTGCCAGCAGTGCAAGAGTTTCTGGGGCCAACGTCCTGACTTTC. Protein sequence: CASSARVSGANVLTF.

The chain is built from TRBV19 and TRBJ1-2, with 9 bases fitting TRBD1. The V segment lost 6 bases and the J segment 2 bases; nucleotides outside the gene matches: 13. This CDR3 has 17 amino acids. Germline V CDR1 and CDR2: LNHDA, SQIVND (reference sequence). The CDR3 region is CASRGGTGPRVNYGYTF. The CDR3 bases are TGTGCCAGTAGAGGAGGGACAGGGCCACGAGTGAACTATGGCTACACCTTC.

The chain recombines TRBV5-1 with TRBJ2-7; no firm D call. Germline CDR1 and CDR2: SGHRS and YFSETQ. The V and J ends lost 0 bases and 2 bases respectively, with 6 bases between them. The CDR3 has 13 amino acids. The CDR3 DNA is TGCGCCAGCAGCTTGGGGTTTACCTACGAGCAGTACTTC. Protein product: CASSLGFTYEQYF.

Comments on this clone: This same CDR3 is encoded by further DNA sequences in the sample. The chain links TRBV27 to TRBJ2-7; 9 bases line up with TRBD2. The CDR3 consists of 13 residues. In germline, CDR1 is MNHEY, CDR2 SMNVEV (reference sequence). J was trimmed by 1 base and V by 5 bases; bases with no gene match: 0. This CDR3 reads CASSLAGSYEQYF. The CDR3 DNA reads TGTGCCAGCAGTCTAGCGGGGTCCTACGAGCAGTACTTC.

The gene calls are TRBV16 and TRBJ1-5, with no clear D. The CDR3 is made up of 12 amino acids. CDR1 and CDR2 from the germline V gene are KGHSY and FQNENV. Trimming removed 3 bases from V and 4 bases from J, with 4 bases in between. CDR3 sequence: CASSHGNQPQHF. The CDR3 nucleotides are TGTGCCAGCAGCCACGGGAATCAGCCCCAGCATTTT. Looking up the rest from reference TRBV16 and TRBJ1-5 gives the full variable domain: GEEVAQTPKHLVRGEGQKAKLYCAPIKGHSYVFWYQQVLKNEFKFLISFQNENVFDETGMPKERFSAKCLPNSPCSLEIQATKLEDSAVYFCASSHGNQPQHFGDGTRLSIL.

V gene TRBV9 combines with J gene TRBJ2-5, with unresolved D. V was pared by 7 bases and J by 7 bases, with 14 bases between. Germline V gives CDR1 SGDLS, CDR2 YYNGEE. This CDR3 has 12 residues. The CDR3 bases are TGTGCCAGCGGAGTCGACGGCGGGACCCAGTACTTC. Its protein is CASGVDGGTQYF.

The chain employs TRBV14 and TRBJ2-7; D may be TRBD1 (6 bases). The germline CDR1 and CDR2 sequences are SGHDN and FVKESK. This CDR3 region has 12 residues. V lost 8 bases to trimming and J lost 5 bases, with 13 bases between them. The CDR3 DNA is TGTGCCAGCGCCTGGACAGTCAACGAGCAGTACTTC. Its protein product is CASAWTVNEQYF.

Here the CDR3 DNA reads TGTGCCAGCAGCGTAGGGGGGCTGGAGACCCAGTACTTC. It codes for CASSVGGLETQYF. The chain carries TRBV9 and TRBJ2-5; a possible D gene is TRBD1 (6 bases). The germline gives CDR1 SGDLS, CDR2 YYNGEE. This CDR3 spans 13 amino acids. Deletions cut 0 bases from V and 5 bases from J, with 8 bases between.

The chain uses TRBV28 and TRBJ2-3, with 8 bases that match TRBD1. CDR3 length: 17 amino acids. Trimming removed 4 bases from V and 3 bases from J; junction bases left unmatched: 12. Germline V gene sequence: CDR1 MDHEN, CDR2 SYDVKM. In nucleotides, the CDR3 is TGTGCCAGCAGTTCCCCCCCCAGGACAGGGAGAACAGATACGCAGTATTTT. It translates to CASSSPPRTGRTDTQYF.

This rearrangement joins TRBV6-1 to TRBJ1-3, with D possibly being TRBD1 (6 bases). This CDR3 spans 15 amino acids. The germline gives CDR1 MNHNS, CDR2 SASEGT. The V gene lost 2 bases and the J gene lost 5 bases, with 13 bases spanning the gap. CDR3 sequence reads: CASSETGRRRNTIYF. Written as DNA, the CDR3 is TGTGCCAGCAGTGAAACAGGGCGAAGAAGAAACACCATATATTTT.

This chain connects TRBV7-8 to TRBJ2-5; tentative D call: TRBD1 (6 bases). V shed 5 bases and J shed 5 bases, with 15 bases lying between them. Germline loops: CDR1 SGHVS, CDR2 FQNEAQ. This CDR3 region has 14 residues. The CDR3 loop is CASSDWDTGETQYF. CDR3 bases: TGTGCCAGCAGCGACTGGGACACGGGGGAGACCCAGTACTTC.

The CDR3 loop reads CASLPQEGGTEAFF. The CDR3 DNA follows: TGTGCCAGCCTCCCCCAGGAGGGGGGGACTGAAGCTTTCTTT. The chain joins TRBV19 to TRBJ1-1; D is possibly TRBD1 (6 bases). Trimming took 9 bases from V and 5 from J, leaving 19 bases between them. The V gene's germline CDR1 is LNHDA and CDR2 SQIVND (reference sequence). This CDR3 is built from 14 residues.

This rearrangement joins TRBV7-9 to TRBJ2-7; TRBD2 agrees at 14 bases. V gave up 5 bases and J gave up 1 base; unmatched junction bases: 4. This CDR3 comprises 16 residues. The germline gives CDR1 SEHNR, CDR2 FQNEAQ (reference sequence). DNA for the CDR3: TGTGCCAGCAGCGCAAGACTAGCGGGAGGGTCCTACGAGCAGTACTTC. It is translated as CASSARLAGGSYEQYF.

Here the CDR3 DNA reads TGTGCCAGCAGCGTAAGGGAAGGGGAAAGCTCCTACAATGAGCAGTTCTTC. This sequence encodes CASSVREGESSYNEQFF. The chain employs TRBV9 and TRBJ2-1, with D perhaps matching TRBD1 (5 bases). Germline CDR1 and CDR2: SGDLS and YYNGEE. This CDR3 has 17 residues. V was shortened by 1 base and J by 0 bases, with 14 bases between the two germline ends.

The chain is built from TRBV6-1 and TRBJ2-5; D is unresolved. The J call may be in error: the DNA end matches TRBJ2-7 better. This CDR3 has 11 amino acids. CDR1 MNHNS and CDR2 SASEGT come from the germline V gene. The CDR3 loop reads CASPSMYEQYF. CDR3 nucleotide sequence: TGTGCCAGCCCTAGTATGTACGAGCAGTACTTC.

This sequence joins TRBV30 and TRBJ1-5; TRBD1 matches 8 bases. This CDR3 spans 14 amino acids. Trimming at V came to 0 bases and at J to 6 bases, leaving 4 bases not matched to a gene. Per the germline V gene, CDR1 is GTSNPN and CDR2 is SVGIG (reference sequence). The CDR3 is CAWSVGTGLQPQHF. CDR3 sequence (DNA): TGTGCCTGGAGTGTTGGGACAGGCCTTCAGCCCCAGCATTTT. The full variable domain, rest sourced from reference TRBV30 and TRBJ1-5, is SQTIHQWPATLVQPVGSPLSLECTVEGTSNPNLYWYRQAAGRGLQLLFYSVGIGQISSEVPQNLSASRPQDRQFILSSKKLLLSDSGFYLCAWSVGTGLQPQHFGDGTRLSIL.

The V call is TRBV4-2, the J call TRBJ2-2; D remains unclear. The CDR3 length is 16 residues. CDR1 is LGHNA and CDR2 is YNFKEQ in the germline V gene. Trimming removed 0 bases at V and 1 base at J, with 9 bases between. The CDR3 nucleotides read TGTGCCAGCAGCCAAGAGCTGGGGTTGAACACCGGGGAGCTGTTTTTT. Protein: CASSQELGLNTGELFF.

This sequence joins TRBV27 and TRBJ1-2; D unresolved. CDR3 length: 15 amino acids. CDR1 is MNHEY and CDR2 is SMNVEV in the germline V gene (reference sequence). V lost 0 bases and J 3 bases, leaving 11 bases between the germline ends. The CDR3 here is CASSLSSPGDYGYTF. In DNA form, the CDR3 reads TGTGCCAGCAGTTTATCCTCACCCGGAGACTATGGCTACACCTTC.

The V call is TRBV19, the J call TRBJ2-1; D perhaps matches TRBD2 (6 bases). Germline V CDR1 and CDR2: LNHDA, SQIVND (reference sequence). The CDR3 runs 16 residues. V lost 0 bases and J 0 bases, leaving 9 bases between the germline ends. In DNA, the CDR3 is TGTGCCAGTAGTATAGAAGACGGGAGCTCCTACAATGAGCAGTTCTTC. This sequence encodes CASSIEDGSSYNEQFF. The full variable domain, its missing parts supplied by reference TRBV19 and TRBJ2-1, is DGGITQSPKYLFRKEGQNVTLSCEQNLNHDAMYWYRQDPGQGLRLIYYSQIVNDFQKGDIAEGYSVSREKKESFPLTVTSAQKNPTAFYLCASSIEDGSSYNEQFFGPGTRLTVL.

Turning to this clone: Other DNA sequences in the sample encode the same CDR3. The V and J genes are TRBV7-9 and TRBJ2-7; 7 bases agree with TRBD1. Trimming took 6 bases from V and 0 from J; bases not matched to a gene: 2. CDR3 size: 13 residues. Per germline, CDR1 SEHNR and CDR2 FQNEAQ (reference sequence). The CDR3 DNA reads as TGTGCCAGCAGTAGACAGGGCTCCTACGAGCAGTACTTC. The encoded protein is CASSRQGSYEQYF.

The J gene is TRBJ2-7, the V gene TRBV19; 11 nucleotides line up with TRBD2. The germline gives CDR1 LNHDA, CDR2 SQIVND (reference sequence). With V trimmed by 5 bases and J by 0 bases, 3 bases remained unmatched. The length of the CDR3 is 15 residues. CDR3 amino acids: CASSVTSGTSYEQYF. Written as DNA, the CDR3 is TGTGCCAGTAGTGTGACTAGCGGGACCTCCTACGAGCAGTACTTC.

The V gene is TRBV7-9, the J gene TRBJ2-5, with D possibly matching TRBD1 (6 bases). The V gene's germline CDR1 is SEHNR and CDR2 FQNEAQ (reference sequence). With 5 bases removed from V and 3 bases from J, the gap between germline ends came to 16 bases. The CDR3 is 15 residues long. In DNA, the CDR3 is TGTGCCAGCAGCCTCCCAGACCCAGGGGAAGAGACCCAGTACTTC. Amino acid sequence: CASSLPDPGEETQYF.

On this clone itself: Different DNA sequences within this sample yield the same CDR3. DNA for the CDR3: TGTGCCAGCAGCTCTGGGACTAGCGGCACAGATACGCAGTATTTT. Encoded protein: CASSSGTSGTDTQYF. V gene TRBV27 combines with J gene TRBJ2-3, with TRBD2 matching over 10 bases. Germline CDR1 and CDR2: MNHEY and SMNVEV (reference sequence). The CDR3 consists of 15 residues. V shed 6 bases and J 1 base; nucleotides not matched to a gene: 4.